These 28 T cell receptor beta chains were all obtained from the same sample, sequenced in a study of CD8+ T cells in alopecia areata. Extraction and reverse transcription of RNA yielded cDNA as the sequencing template. Some clones are missing from TCRdb's copy, which holds only in-frame ones; the method was immunoSEQ multiplex PCR. The table lists about 210,000 clones, approximately 57% of them singletons. Noted treatment: oral pan-JAK inhibitor, 5-10 mg twice daily. This sample comprised CD4+ T cells sorted from blood, obtained at week 4, from a patient treated with tofacitinib. These receptors all come from a human donor with alopecia areata.

The chain uses TRBV10-2 and TRBJ1-2; TRBD1 aligns across 11 bases. CDR1 WSHSY and CDR2 SAAADI come from the germline V gene. The CDR3 runs to 15 residues. V was clipped by 8 bases and J by 4 bases; unmatched bases: 9. The CDR3 bases are TGCGCCAGCTTCTCCGGGACAGGGGGTCCCTATGGCTACACCTTC. Translated: CASFSGTGGPYGYTF.

V and J are TRBV29-1 and TRBJ2-7, with D possibly TRBD2 on 6 matching bases. Germline CDR1 reads SQVTM; CDR2 reads ANQGSEA. Deletions cut 4 bases from V and 6 bases from J, with 13 bases between. The CDR3 length is 12 residues. The CDR3 coding sequence is TGCAGCGTTGCTCGCGGGGCGGTCGAGCAGTACTTC. This translates into CSVARGAVEQYF.

The count of this clone is one. V is TRBV2 and J is TRBJ1-2; D unresolved. Trimming cost V 4 bases and J 2 bases, with 8 bases left between them. Germline V gene data show CDR1 as SNHLY and CDR2 as FYNNEI. The CDR3 has 13 residues. CDR3: CASSVNLNYGYTF. Here the CDR3 DNA reads TGTGCCAGCAGTGTGAATTTAAACTATGGCTACACCTTC.

The chain recombines TRBV2 with TRBJ1-5, with 7 bases that match TRBD1. V was clipped by 5 bases and J by 5 bases; unmatched bases: 9. The CDR3 runs 15 residues. The germline V gene has CDR1 SNHLY and CDR2 FYNNEI. The CDR3 protein is CASSLPGQRDQPQHF. The CDR3 DNA reads as TGTGCCAGCAGTTTACCGGGACAGAGAGATCAGCCCCAGCATTTT. Full variable domain (outside the CDR3, taken from reference TRBV2 and TRBJ1-5): EPEVTQTPSHQVTQMGQEVILRCVPISNHLYFYWYRQILGQKVEFLVSFYNNEISEKSEIFDDQFSVERPDGSNFTLKIRSTKLEDSAMYFCASSLPGQRDQPQHFGDGTRLSIL.

The chain employs TRBV30 and TRBJ1-1; D is ambiguous. V was trimmed by 2 bases and J by 11 bases, leaving 18 bases between them. The V gene's germline CDR1 is GTSNPN and CDR2 SVGIG (reference sequence). The CDR3 sequence is 13 residues long. CDR3 region: CAWSSTGGVRAFF. CDR3 bases: TGTGCCTGGAGTTCTACCGGCGGGGTGAGGGCTTTCTTT.

The chain couples TRBV10-3 to TRBJ2-5; a weak D match, TRBD1 (6 bases). Germline V gene sequence: CDR1 ENHRY, CDR2 SYGVKD. Trimming cost V 3 bases and J 4 bases, with 12 bases left between them. CDR3 length: 14 amino acids. CDR3 sequence (DNA): TGTGCCATCAGTGATATGCAGGGGCGAGAGACCCAGTACTTC. Translation gives CAISDMQGRETQYF.

The rearrangement links TRBV29-1 to TRBJ2-7, with 10 bases identical to TRBD1. V shed 7 bases and J 3 bases; nucleotides not matched to a gene: 6. Germline CDR1 reads SQVTM; CDR2 reads ANQGSEA. This CDR3 spans 13 amino acids. CDR3 bases: TGCAGCGCCAGGGACAGGGGACGCTACGAGCAGTACTTC. It is translated as CSARDRGRYEQYF.

The chain carries TRBV7-2 and TRBJ2-3; 10 nucleotides align to TRBD2. The CDR3 totals 16 residues. Trimming at V came to 4 bases and at J to 1 base, leaving 5 bases not matched to a gene. CDR1 and CDR2 from the germline V gene are SGHTA and FQGNSA. The CDR3 DNA sequence: TGTGCCAGCAGCTGGAAGAGCGGGGGGGGCACAGATACGCAGTATTTT. Its translation: CASSWKSGGGTDTQYF. The whole variable domain, remainder taken from reference TRBV7-2 and TRBJ2-3, is GAGVSQSPSNKVTEKGKDVELRCDPISGHTALYWYRQSLGQGLEFLIYFQGNSAPDKSGLPSDRFSAERTGGSVSTLTIQRTQQEDSAVYLCASSWKSGGGTDTQYFGPGTRLTVL.

On this clone itself: Within the sample, other DNA sequences also encode this same CDR3. The genes are TRBV7-8 and TRBJ1-5; possible D gene TRBD1, 6 bases. The germline V gene encodes CDR1 SGHVS and CDR2 FQNEAQ. This CDR3 has 15 residues. V lost 5 bases and J 2 bases, leaving 13 bases between the germline ends. Here the CDR3 DNA reads TGTGCCAGCAGCCTTATAGGGGGGGGCAATCAGCCCCAGCATTTT. This sequence encodes CASSLIGGGNQPQHF. The whole variable domain, filled in from reference TRBV7-8 and TRBJ1-5, reads GAGVSQSPRYKVAKRGQDVALRCDPISGHVSLFWYQQALGQGPEFLTYFQNEAQLDKSGLPSDRFFAERPEGSVSTLKIQRTQQEDSAVYLCASSLIGGGNQPQHFGDGTRLSIL.

This clone showed up just a few times. V and J are TRBV30 and TRBJ1-5; D ambiguous. The germline CDR1 and CDR2 sequences are GTSNPN and SVGIG (reference sequence). V lost 1 base and J 3 bases, leaving 7 bases between the germline ends. The CDR3 runs 13 residues. The CDR3 loop reads CAWSGGLNQPQHF. As DNA, the CDR3 is TGTGCCTGGAGTGGAGGCCTCAATCAGCCCCAGCATTTT.

On this clone: Other DNA sequences from this sample encode an identical CDR3 as well. The genes are TRBV30 and TRBJ2-7; D is undetermined. The CDR3 covers 12 residues. Germline-derived CDR1 and CDR2 are GTSNPN and SVGIG (reference sequence). Trimming shortened V by 0 bases and J by 4 bases, and 7 bases separated the two germline ends. CDR3 sequence (DNA): TGTGCCTGGAGTGTAGGCCCATACGAGCAGTACTTC. Protein sequence: CAWSVGPYEQYF.

The sample holds a few counts of this clone. This sequence joins TRBV11-2 and TRBJ2-7, with 7 bases aligning to TRBD1. The germline V gene has CDR1 SGHAT and CDR2 FQNNGV. With V trimmed by 6 bases and J by 3 bases, 5 bases remained unmatched. The length of the CDR3 is 13 residues. CDR3 bases: TGTGCCAGCAGGAGAACAGGGGTCTACGAGCAGTACTTC. Residues: CASRRTGVYEQYF.

The chain carries TRBV15 and TRBJ2-7, with 9 positions matching TRBD1. The CDR3 has 13 amino acids. V trimming: 5 bases; J trimming: 5 bases; junction bases outside the gene matches: 4. Germline V gives CDR1 LNHNV, CDR2 YYDKDF (reference sequence). CDR3 bases: TGTGCCACCAGCTTTCGACAGGGGGACGAGCAGTACTTC. Residues: CATSFRQGDEQYF.

J is TRBJ1-2 and V is TRBV5-6; 7 bases are a match to TRBD1. CDR1 is SGHDT, CDR2 YYEEEE, per germline. V lost 3 bases and J lost 4; bases outside the gene matches: 6. This CDR3 is built from 14 residues. For the CDR3, the DNA is TGTGCCAGCAGCTCCGACAGGGCCCCCTATGGCTACACCTTC. Its protein is CASSSDRAPYGYTF.

This chain joins TRBV27 and TRBJ2-7; maybe TRBD2 (5 bases). This CDR3 comprises 18 residues. The germline CDR1 and CDR2 sequences are MNHEY and SMNVEV (reference sequence). V lost 0 bases, J lost 3 bases, and 21 bases lay in between. The CDR3 reads CASSLSGVESIKGYEQYF. CDR3 DNA sequence: TGTGCCAGCAGTTTATCGGGAGTAGAGAGTATAAAGGGCTACGAGCAGTACTTC.

This clone was observed many times. V is TRBV7-2 and J is TRBJ2-7; D not resolved. This CDR3 is 15 amino acids long. Trimming left V 1 base short and J 2 bases short, with 12 bases between. Germline CDR1 SGHTA, CDR2 FQGNSA. The CDR3 DNA reads TGTGCCAGCAGCTTAGGGCTATATACTACCTACGAGCAGTACTTC. This translates into CASSLGLYTTYEQYF.

The chain carries TRBV7-3 and TRBJ2-5, with 7 bases aligning to TRBD2. V trimming: 3 bases; J trimming: 2 bases; junction bases outside the gene matches: 0. Germline V gene data show CDR1 as SGHTA and CDR2 as FQGTGA. The CDR3 length is 13 residues. In DNA, the CDR3 is TGTGCCAGCAGCTTCGGGGGGCAAGAGACCCAGTACTTC. Translated: CASSFGGQETQYF.

The chain carries TRBV5-1 and TRBJ2-3; D not certain. The germline gives CDR1 SGHRS, CDR2 YFSETQ. The CDR3 covers 14 residues. V lost 2 bases, J lost 2 bases, and 9 bases lay in between. CDR3 loop: CASSFMENTDTQYF. The CDR3 nucleotides read TGCGCCAGCAGCTTTATGGAGAACACAGATACGCAGTATTTT.

The V and J genes are TRBV5-1 and TRBJ1-5; D remains ambiguous. The germline V gene has CDR1 SGHRS and CDR2 YFSETQ. The V end was cut by 4 bases, the J end by 7 bases, with 18 bases between. The CDR3 runs 15 residues. The CDR3 reads CASSQISGEGQPQHF. As DNA, the CDR3 is TGCGCCAGCAGCCAAATATCCGGAGAGGGACAGCCCCAGCATTTT.

V usage is TRBV11-3 and J usage is TRBJ1-5; unclear D gene. CDR1 and CDR2 from the germline V gene are SGHNT and YENEEA. There are 19 residues in the CDR3. V was clipped by 0 bases and J by 4 bases, with 22 bases between them. CDR3 sequence reads: CASSLDGRGRIVMNQPQHF. CDR3 in DNA: TGTGCCAGCAGCTTAGACGGGAGAGGGCGCATAGTTATGAATCAGCCCCAGCATTTT.

V gene TRBV15 combines with J gene TRBJ2-6, with D uncertain. The V gene lost 0 bases and the J gene lost 0 bases, with 6 bases spanning the gap. The CDR3 loop spans 16 amino acids. Per germline, CDR1 LNHNV and CDR2 YYDKDF (reference sequence). CDR3 nucleotides: TGTGCCACCAGCAGAGATCATATCTCTGGGGCCAACGTCCTGACTTTC. Its translation is CATSRDHISGANVLTF.

The chain has TRBV14 and TRBJ1-2, with a possible D match to TRBD1 (5 bases). CDR3 size: 14 residues. Looked up from germline, CDR1 is SGHDN and CDR2 is FVKESK. Trimming left V 8 bases short and J 8 bases short, with 21 bases between. The CDR3 coding sequence is TGTGCCAGCCGACCCAACGGTGGGGGTTACGGCTACACCTTC. Its protein product is CASRPNGGGYGYTF.

This clone was counted between two and nine times. V usage is TRBV25-1 and J usage is TRBJ2-7; TRBD1 matches at 10 bases. CDR1 and CDR2 (germline): MGHDK, SYGVNS. The junction had 11 bases not matched to a gene; V was cut back by 4 bases and J by 5 bases. The CDR3 has 16 amino acids. The CDR3 sequence: CASSVRRGQGIHEQYF. Here the CDR3 DNA reads TGTGCCAGCAGTGTCCGGAGGGGACAGGGGATTCACGAGCAGTACTTC.

The table lists this clone with a few counts. The rearrangement uses TRBV2 and TRBJ2-6; possible D gene TRBD1, 5 bases. Looked up from germline, CDR1 is SNHLY and CDR2 is FYNNEI. This CDR3 comprises 15 residues. V dropped 7 bases and J dropped 0 bases, with 10 bases sitting between them. Written as DNA, the CDR3 is TGTGCCAGCACCCAAGACAGCTCTGGGGCCAACGTCCTGACTTTC. Translating gives CASTQDSSGANVLTF.

The sample holds many counts of this clone. The chain joins TRBV30 to TRBJ1-2; D not resolved. Germline-derived CDR1 and CDR2 are GTSNPN and SVGIG (reference sequence). The V end was cut by 2 bases, the J end by 11 bases, with 15 bases between. The CDR3 length is 12 residues. CDR3 nucleotide sequence: TGTGCCTGGAGTCTTCAAACCGGACTGTACACCTTC. The encoded protein is CAWSLQTGLYTF. The full variable domain, with the rest looked up from reference TRBV30 and TRBJ1-2, is SQTIHQWPATLVQPVGSPLSLECTVEGTSNPNLYWYRQAAGRGLQLLFYSVGIGQISSEVPQNLSASRPQDRQFILSSKKLLLSDSGFYLCAWSLQTGLYTFGSGTRLTVV.

V usage is TRBV9 and J usage is TRBJ2-2; 11 nucleotides align to TRBD2. This CDR3 is built from 17 residues. Looked up from germline, CDR1 is SGDLS and CDR2 is YYNGEE. After removal of 0 bases from V and 3 bases from J, the junction contained 4 bases not matched to a gene. CDR3 bases: TGTGCCAGCAGCGTAGAACTAGCGGGGGCCTACACCGGGGAGCTGTTTTTT. Translation: CASSVELAGAYTGELFF. Variable domain in full (rest from reference TRBV9 and TRBJ2-2): DSGVTQTPKHLITATGQRVTLRCSPRSGDLSVYWYQQSLDQGLQFLIQYYNGEERAKGNILERFSAQQFPDLHSELNLSSLELGDSALYFCASSVELAGAYTGELFFGEGSRLTVL.

The chain links TRBV30 to TRBJ2-5; D may correspond to TRBD1 or TRBD2 (5 bases each). CDR3 size: 13 residues. Germline-derived CDR1 and CDR2 are GTSNPN and SVGIG (reference sequence). Trimming pared 0 bases from V and 3 bases from J, leaving 8 bases between. CDR3 DNA sequence: TGTGCCTGGAGTGTATTGGGGGAAGAGACCCAGTACTTC. Translated: CAWSVLGEETQYF.

This clone was counted only a few times. This chain joins TRBV7-2 and TRBJ1-3; D is unclear. The CDR3 contains 14 residues. Germline V gene data show CDR1 as SGHTA and CDR2 as FQGNSA. V lost 1 base and J lost 7, with 11 bases in between. In nucleotides, the CDR3 is TGTGCCAGCAGCTTAGGGGAGGCCGGGAACACCATATATTTT. Its translation is CASSLGEAGNTIYF. Full variable domain (missing parts from reference TRBV7-2 and TRBJ1-3): GAGVSQSPSNKVTEKGKDVELRCDPISGHTALYWYRQSLGQGLEFLIYFQGNSAPDKSGLPSDRFSAERTGGSVSTLTIQRTQQEDSAVYLCASSLGEAGNTIYFGEGSWLTVV.